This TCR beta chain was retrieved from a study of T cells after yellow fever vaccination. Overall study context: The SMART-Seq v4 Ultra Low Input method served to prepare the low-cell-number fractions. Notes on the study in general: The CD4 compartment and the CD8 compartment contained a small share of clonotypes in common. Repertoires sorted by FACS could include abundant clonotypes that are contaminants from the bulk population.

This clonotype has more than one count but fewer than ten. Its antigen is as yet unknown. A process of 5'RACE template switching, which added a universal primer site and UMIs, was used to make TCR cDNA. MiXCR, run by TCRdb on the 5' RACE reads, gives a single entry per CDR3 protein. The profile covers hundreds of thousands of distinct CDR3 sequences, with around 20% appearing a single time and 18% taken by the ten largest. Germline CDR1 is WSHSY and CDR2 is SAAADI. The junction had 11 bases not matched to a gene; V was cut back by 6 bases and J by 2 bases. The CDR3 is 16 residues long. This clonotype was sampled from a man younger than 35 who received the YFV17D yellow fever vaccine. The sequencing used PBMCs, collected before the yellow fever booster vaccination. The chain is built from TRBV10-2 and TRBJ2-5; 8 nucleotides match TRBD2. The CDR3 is CASSPGAGGLQETQYF. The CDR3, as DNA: TGCGCCAGCAGCCCGGGGGCGGGGGGACTTCAAGAGACCCAGTACTTC.